This T cell receptor beta chain is from a study of T-cell memory formation after mild COVID-19. The germline gives CDR1 MNHNY, CDR2 SVGAGI (reference sequence). V shed 4 bases, J shed 4 bases, and the junction held 17 bases outside the gene matches. The CDR3 contains 19 residues. The table lists this clonotype with a count of one. cDNA libraries for TCR alpha and TCR beta, carrying sample barcodes and UMIs, came from 5'RACE with constant-segment primers. TCRdb reanalysed the 5' RACE reads using MiXCR and keeps one entry per CDR3 protein. The table has about 400,000 distinct CDR3 sequences, less than 25% seen once; the top ten hold less than 15%.

The V and J genes are TRBV6-6 and TRBJ1-4; TRBD1 matches 8 bases. This receptor was taken from an adult woman who had mild COVID-19 (a few samples of this study predate the infection). Cell type and time point are not known. The sample taken for sequencing was PBMCs or a T cell subset sorted from them (not recorded which). CDR3 sequence: CASSSTPGGGPRGNEKLFF. In DNA, the CDR3 is TGTGCCAGCAGTTCGACACCAGGGGGCGGGCCCCGGGGTAATGAAAAACTGTTTTTT.